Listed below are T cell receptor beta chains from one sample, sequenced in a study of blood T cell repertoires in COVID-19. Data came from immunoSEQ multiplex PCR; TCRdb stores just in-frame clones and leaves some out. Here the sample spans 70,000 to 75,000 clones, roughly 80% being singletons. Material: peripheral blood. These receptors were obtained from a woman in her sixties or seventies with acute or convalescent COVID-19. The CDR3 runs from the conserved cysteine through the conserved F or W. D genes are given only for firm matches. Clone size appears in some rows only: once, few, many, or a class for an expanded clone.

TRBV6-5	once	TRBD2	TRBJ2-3	TGTGCCAGCAGTCCTAGCGGCAGCACAGATACGCAGTATTTT	CASSPSGSTDTQYF
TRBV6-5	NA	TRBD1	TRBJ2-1	TGTGCCGGCTCGGGACAGCTTTACAATGAGCAGTTCTTC	CAGSGQLYNEQFF
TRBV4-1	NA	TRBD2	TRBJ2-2	TGCGCCAGCCGATTGACTAGCGGAAACACCGGGGAGCTGTTTTTT	CASRLTSGNTGELFF
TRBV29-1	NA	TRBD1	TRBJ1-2	TGCAGCGTTTCTGACAGGGGTAAACGTAACTATGGCTACACCTTC	CSVSDRGKRNYGYTF
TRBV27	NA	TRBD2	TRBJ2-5	TGTGCCAGCAGTTCGCGCCGGACTAGCGGGAGTGAAGAGACCCAGTACTTC	CASSSRRTSGSEETQYF
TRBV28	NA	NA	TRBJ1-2	TGTGCCAGCAGTAGTGGCAGTCAGTATGGCTACACCTTC	CASSSGSQYGYTF
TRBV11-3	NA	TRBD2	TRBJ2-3	TGTGCCAGCAGCTCCGCCGGGACTAGCGGAACTACAGATACGCAGTATTTT	CASSSAGTSGTTDTQYF
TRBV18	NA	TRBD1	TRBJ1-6	TGTGCCAGCTCACCCCAGGGGGAGGCTTCACCCCTCCACTTT	CASSPQGEASPLHF
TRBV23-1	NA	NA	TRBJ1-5	TGCGCCAGCAGTCCGAGTCAGCCCCAGCATTTT	CASSPSQPQHF
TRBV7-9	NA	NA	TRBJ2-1	TGTGCCAGCAGCTTCGGGACTGGTCTCTACAATGAGCAGTTCTTC	CASSFGTGLYNEQFF
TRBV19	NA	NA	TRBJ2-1	TGTGCCAGTAGTTCAAAGAAACTTGAGCAGTTCTTC	CASSSKKLEQFF
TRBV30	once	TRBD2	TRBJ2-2	TGTGCCTGGAGTGTACCAGCGGGATTCAACACCGGGGAGCTGTTTTTT	CAWSVPAGFNTGELFF
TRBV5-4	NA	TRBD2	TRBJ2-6	TGTGCCAGTCGCGGGGGGGAAGCCGGGGCCAACGTCCTGACTTTC	CASRGGEAGANVLTF